A single T cell receptor beta chain is shown here with its context. Its antigen is currently unknown. These data belong to a study of shared clonotypes between healthy human individuals. Regarding the study as a whole: Sharing of clonotypes among donors was expected to vary with sequencing depth. The donor pool, a small one, limited the genetic and exposure-history diversity represented.

Germline V gene lookup returns CDR1 SGHTA and CDR2 FQGNSA. Trimming shortened V by 5 bases and J by 4 bases, and 6 bases separated the two germline ends. The CDR3 is 12 amino acids. Assay used: immunoSEQ multiplex PCR; TCRdb lists only in-frame clones, some missing. The sample yields 400,000 to 600,000 clones, 75% to 80% seen once. The study enrolled healthy HIV-negative adults without recent acute infections or vaccinations as donors. V usage is TRBV7-2 and J usage is TRBJ1-5; no clear D gene. The sequenced material came from PBMCs. This receptor was taken from a middle-aged woman in good health. Some clones in this sample may be carry-over from other donors' samples. The CDR3 reads CASSPYNQPQHF. CDR3 coding DNA: TGTGCCAGCAGCCCCTATAATCAGCCCCAGCATTTT.